These 30 T cell receptor beta chains share one sample of origin, sequenced in a study of tumor and adjacent non-tumor tissue in lung cancer. Three rounds of nested PCR, following a modified ARM-PCR protocol, produced the TCRbeta library. One entry per CDR3 protein, called by TCRdb with MiXCR from the multiplex PCR reads. The sample shows approximately 100,000 distinct CDR3 sequences, 65% of them seen only once. RNA was extracted from bulk tissue without any cell sorting. More than 3 cm separated this lung sample from the edge of the tumor. Sequencing used distant non-tumor lung tissue. Every receptor here comes from a man aged 25-45 years with non-small cell lung cancer.

This clonotype is deemed medium-sized. V is TRBV11-1 and J is TRBJ1-1, with D possibly TRBD1 on 6 matching bases. Germline V gives CDR1 SGHAT, CDR2 FQDESV (reference sequence). Trimming removed 6 bases from V and 2 bases from J, with 10 bases in between. The CDR3 runs to 13 residues. This CDR3 is CASSGQPNTEAFF. The CDR3 bases are TGTGCCAGCAGTGGACAGCCCAACACTGAAGCTTTCTTT.

The sample holds a few counts of this clonotype. The genes are TRBV6-2 or TRBV6-3 and TRBJ2-7; D could derive from TRBD1 or TRBD2 (5 bases each). The V end lost 8 bases, the J end lost 3 bases, and 14 bases lay between the germline ends. Per germline, CDR1 MNHEY and CDR2 SVGEGT. This CDR3 is built from 13 residues. CDR3 loop: CASGHPGNYEQYF. Here the CDR3 DNA reads TGTGCCAGCGGACATCCGGGAAACTACGAGCAGTACTTC.

CDR3 sequence: CASSYSMGHGKNYGYTF. The CDR3 DNA is TGTGCCAGCAGTTACTCCATGGGACATGGGAAAAACTATGGCTACACCTTC. The V call is TRBV6-5, the J call TRBJ1-2, with TRBD1 as a possible D gene (6 bases). The CDR3 runs 17 residues. CDR1 is MNHEY and CDR2 is SVGAGI in the germline V gene. With 0 bases removed from V and 2 bases from J, the gap between germline ends came to 16 bases.

This clonotype has at least ten counts. The rearrangement links TRBV6-6 to TRBJ1-2, with TRBD1 identical over 7 bases. Germline CDR1 reads MNHNY; CDR2 reads SVGAGI (reference sequence). V trimming: 6 bases; J trimming: 3 bases; junction bases outside the gene matches: 13. The CDR3 consists of 16 residues. The CDR3 DNA reads as TGTGCCAGCAGCCAAACGAGCAGGGGGGGCGACTATGGCTACACCTTC. It is translated as CASSQTSRGGDYGYTF.

This clonotype has just a few counts. This could be a read error, since a much larger clone is one nucleotide away. The rearrangement joins TRBV20-1 to TRBJ2-5, with 7 positions matching TRBD1. Germline CDR1 and CDR2: DFQATT and SNEGSKA (reference sequence). The J segment lost 7 bases and the V segment lost 7 bases, leaving 9 bases of the junction unmatched. The CDR3 has 12 residues. For the CDR3, the DNA is TGCAGTGAAAGGGGGCCAGAAGTGACCCAGTACTTC. Amino acids: CSERGPEVTQYF.

On this clonotype: A read error may explain this, as a much larger clone is one base away. The gene calls are TRBV5-4 and TRBJ1-4; unclear D gene. Germline values: CDR1 SGHNT, CDR2 YYREEE (reference sequence). V was trimmed by 4 bases and J by 0 bases, leaving 10 bases between them. The CDR3 has 15 residues. The CDR3 nucleotides read TGTGCCAGCAGCCAGAGTCCTGCAACTAATGAAAAACTGTTTTTT. Protein sequence: CASSQSPATNEKLFF.

To note about this clonotype: At one end, the junction sequence differs from germline, possibly due to a read error. The chain is built from TRBV12-3 or TRBV12-4 and TRBJ2-1; D unresolved. The CDR3 has 13 residues. For the CDR3, the DNA is TGTGCCGGCAGTACGGAATTTTGGAGTGAGGAGTTCTTC. It yields the protein CAGSTEFWSEEFF.

With respect to this clonotype: At one end, the junction sequence differs from germline, possibly due to a read error. This chain joins TRBV6-2 or TRBV6-3 and TRBJ2-1; D is ambiguous. This CDR3 spans 16 amino acids. The germline gives CDR1 MNHEY, CDR2 SVGEGT. CDR3 sequence reads: CASSSAGGRTYNDQFF. CDR3 DNA: TGTGCCAGCAGTTCGGCCGGTGGCAGGACCTACAATGACCAGTTCTTC.

About this clonotype: One junction end does not reproduce the germline sequence, and a read error may be involved. The CDR3 nucleotides are TGCGCCAGCGGCTCGGACAGGGAAGGGCCTGATGAAAAACTGTTTTTT. It specifies CASGSDREGPDEKLFF. The J gene is TRBJ1-4, the V gene TRBV7-9; 8 bases fit TRBD1. There are 16 residues in the CDR3. CDR1 is SEHNR and CDR2 is FQNEAQ in the germline V gene (reference sequence).

V usage is TRBV29-1 and J usage is TRBJ2-7; the D gene could be TRBD1 or TRBD2 (5 bases each). The CDR3 has 15 amino acids. Germline V gene lookup returns CDR1 SQVTM and CDR2 ANQGSEA. The CDR3 is CSLLVGERGSYEQYF. In nucleotides, the CDR3 is TGCAGTCTCCTGGTGGGGGAGAGGGGCTCCTACGAGCAGTACTTC.

The chain links TRBV4-2 to TRBJ2-2; perhaps TRBD1 as D (5 bases). Germline V gene sequence: CDR1 LGHNA, CDR2 YNFKEQ. This CDR3 is 16 amino acids long. In DNA, the CDR3 is TGTGTCAGTAGCCAAGAGGAAAGCAGGGTAAACGGGGAGCTGTTTTTT. It specifies CVSSQEESRVNGELFF.

In the case of this clonotype: A read error is possible here, since a much larger clone lies one base away. The chain links TRBV12-5 to TRBJ1-5; a weak D match, TRBD1 (6 bases). This CDR3 is built from 15 residues. CDR1 and CDR2 from the germline V gene are LGHNT and FRNRAP. CDR3: CASGLTGTANQPQNF. The DNA of the CDR3 is TGTGCTAGTGGTTTGACAGGGACGGCAAATCAGCCCCAGAATTTT.

About this clonotype: At one end, the junction sequence differs from germline, possibly due to a read error. The chain couples TRBV11-2 to TRBJ2-3, with 8 bases that match TRBD2. The CDR3 has 18 residues. Germline values: CDR1 SGHAT, CDR2 FQNNGV. CDR3 sequence: CAGSSPAGGVGPTDTQYF. CDR3 sequence (DNA): TGTGCCGGCAGCTCCCCGGCGGGGGGAGTGGGGCCCACAGATACACAGTATTTT.

This clonotype showed up many times. The CDR3 loop is CASSYSIAGAYEQYF. Here the CDR3 DNA reads TGTGCCAGCAGTTACTCGATCGCAGGGGCCTACGAGCAGTACTTC. The V call is TRBV6-5, the J call TRBJ2-7; D possibly corresponds to TRBD1 (6 bases). Germline lookup yields CDR1 MNHEY and CDR2 SVGAGI. The germline V and J ends were trimmed by 0 bases and 2 bases, with 11 bases remaining between them. The CDR3 has 15 amino acids.

This clonotype was observed once. The conserved phenylalanine or tryptophan is not found at the CDR3 terminus, so this likely reflects a read error. The DNA is left out, because the CDR3 cannot be placed on it with certainty; the CDR3 is given as TCRdb lists it. The V call is TRBV11-1, the J call TRBJ2-5; the table's D call, TRBD2, has no DNA check behind it. Termini included, the CDR3 measures 16 amino acids. Germline V gene sequence: CDR1 SGHAT, CDR2 FQDESV (reference sequence). This CDR3 is CASSLDIYSEGETCYL.

Concerning this clonotype: One junction end does not reproduce the germline sequence, and a read error may be involved. The chain links TRBV5-4 to TRBJ2-1; TRBD1 matches 11 bases. This CDR3 contains 15 residues. Germline V gives CDR1 SGHNT, CDR2 YYREEE (reference sequence). DNA of the CDR3: TGTGCCAGCAGCTATCCGGGACAGGGGGTATATGAGCAATTCTTC. Protein: CASSYPGQGVYEQFF. Combining the CDR3 with reference TRBV5-4 and TRBJ2-1 gives the whole variable domain ETGVTQSPTHLIKTRGQQVTLRCSSQSGHNTVSWYQQALGQGPQFIFQYYREEENGRGNFPPRFSGLQFPNYSSELNVNALELDDSALYLCASSYPGQGVYEQFFGPGTRLTVL.

This clonotype was seen once. One end of the junction fails to match germline, which may point to a read error. The V and J genes are TRBV5-4 and TRBJ2-7, with 7 bases aligning to TRBD2. Germline CDR1 SGHNT, CDR2 YYREEE (reference sequence). This CDR3 comprises 13 residues. In nucleotides, the CDR3 is TGTGTCAGCAGCTACGGGGGGATCTACGAGCACTACTTC. This sequence encodes CVSSYGGIYEHYF.

As concerns this clonotype: A much larger clone differs from this one at a single base, so this may be a read error. The chain carries TRBV4-2 and TRBJ1-1, with D unresolved. This CDR3 has 14 residues. Germline CDR1 is LGHNA and CDR2 is YNFKEQ. The CDR3 spells CAGSQDEVGTEAFF. As DNA, the CDR3 is TGTGCCGGCAGCCAAGACGAGGTCGGCACTGAAGCTTTCTTT.

In its sample, this clonotype was seen a few times. This may be a read error: a much more frequent sequence differs by one nucleotide. The chain carries TRBV10-1 and TRBJ2-2; no reliable D call. CDR1 WNHNN and CDR2 SYGVQD come from the germline V gene (reference sequence). The CDR3 sequence is 13 residues long. CDR3: CTSSPVVGGELFF. CDR3 in DNA: TGCACCAGCAGCCCCGTCGTGGGCGGGGAGCTGTTTTTT.

Remarks on this clonotype: Germline is not matched at one junction end, which may reflect a read error. The rearrangement uses TRBV4-1 and TRBJ1-6; no definite D call. This CDR3 has 15 residues. In germline, CDR1 is MGHRA, CDR2 YSYEKL. The CDR3 bases are TGCGCCAGCAGCCAAGTTCCACGGAGGATTTCACCTCTCCACTTT. This sequence encodes CASSQVPRRISPLHF.

In this sample, this clonotype turned up many times. The chain is built from TRBV7-9 and TRBJ2-1; no reliable D call. CDR3 length equals 14 residues. The V gene's germline CDR1 is SEHNR and CDR2 FQNEAQ (reference sequence). The V end was cut by 2 bases, the J end by 1 base, with 6 bases between. The DNA for the CDR3 is TGTGCCAGCAGCTTACTGCCTTCCTACAATGAGCAGTTCTTC. Its translation: CASSLLPSYNEQFF.

The sample holds many counts of this clonotype. The rearrangement links TRBV5-4 to TRBJ2-1, with a possible D match to TRBD2 (5 bases). Trimming removed 4 bases at V and 3 bases at J, with 8 bases between. The CDR3 runs 13 residues. Germline assignment: CDR1 SGHNT and CDR2 YYREEE (reference sequence). The CDR3 loop reads CASSRGDYNEQFF. The CDR3 DNA sequence: TGTGCCAGCAGCCGGGGTGACTACAATGAGCAGTTCTTC.

A word on this clonotype: Given a much more abundant clone one base away, this may be a read error. The chain has TRBV12-3 or TRBV12-4 and TRBJ2-1; maybe TRBD1 (5 bases). V was cut by 5 bases and J by 6 bases, with 20 bases left in between. CDR3 length equals 16 residues. This CDR3 reads CASSPSIRGLGNEQFF. The CDR3 coding sequence is TGTGCCAGCAGTCCCAGCATTAGGGGATTAGGCAATGAGCAGTTCTTC.

About this clonotype itself: The junction differs from germline at one of its ends, possibly a read error. The chain recombines TRBV11-1 with TRBJ1-1; 7 bases align to TRBD1. Germline assignment: CDR1 SGHAT and CDR2 FQDESV (reference sequence). This CDR3 comprises 15 residues. DNA for the CDR3: TGTGCCAACAGCCCCAGGGTCCAGGGGGACCGGATGGCTTTCTTT. Translated: CANSPRVQGDRMAFF.

Worth noting for this clonotype: The junction does not match germline at one end; this may be a read error. The DNA of the CDR3 is TGCGCCAGCAGCCCCCAAGAGGGAGTCAATTACAATGAGAAGTTCTTC. This codes for CASSPQEGVNYNEKFF. The J gene is TRBJ2-1, the V gene TRBV5-1, with a weak D call TRBD2 (5 bases). The CDR3 consists of 16 residues. Germline assignment: CDR1 SGHRS and CDR2 YFSETQ.

The chain uses TRBV11-2 and TRBJ2-2; D might be TRBD2 (7 bases). The CDR3 totals 16 residues. CDR1 and CDR2 (germline): SGHAT, FQNNGV. Trimming removed 6 bases at V and 15 bases at J, with 29 bases between. The CDR3 here is CASSDSVGGAGGEMFF. CDR3 bases: TGTGCCAGCAGTGACTCAGTAGGGGGGGCCGGCGGGGAAATGTTTTTT.

This clonotype was observed a handful of times. A much more abundant neighbour one base away suggests this may be a read error. V gene TRBV29-1 combines with J gene TRBJ2-2, with 8 bases lining up with TRBD2. After removal of 6 bases from V and 6 bases from J, the junction contained 9 bases not matched to a gene. This CDR3 has 14 residues. The germline V gene encodes CDR1 SQVTM and CDR2 ANQGSEA. The CDR3 DNA sequence: TGCAGCGTCCACAGCGGGAGTTCCGCCGGGGAGCTGTTTTTT. Its protein product is CSVHSGSSAGELFF.

Worth noting for this clonotype: The junction shows a germline mismatch at one end, possibly a read error. V gene TRBV5-4 combines with J gene TRBJ2-1; unclear D gene. Germline-derived CDR1 and CDR2 are SGHNT and YYREEE (reference sequence). The CDR3 length is 13 residues. Written as DNA, the CDR3 is TGTGCCAGGAGCTTTCTGCGTAGGAATGAGCAGTTCTTC. This translates into CARSFLRRNEQFF.

About this clonotype: One end of the junction is discordant with germline, which a read error may explain. V is TRBV12-3 or TRBV12-4 and J is TRBJ1-6, with D perhaps TRBD1 (5 bases). This CDR3 contains 14 residues. CDR3 sequence reads: CTSTSQGEDSPLHF. The CDR3 bases are TGTACCAGCACCTCTCAGGGTGAAGATTCACCCCTCCACTTT.

Remarks on this clonotype: The germline gene is not matched at one end of the junction; a read error may be the cause. J is TRBJ1-5 and V is TRBV20-1; D remains ambiguous. From germline, CDR1 is DFQATT and CDR2 SNEGSKA (reference sequence). This CDR3 has 14 residues. CDR3 bases: TGCAGTTGGGGTGACGGGGATAGCAGTCAGCCCCAGCATTTT. Its protein product is CSWGDGDSSQPQHF.